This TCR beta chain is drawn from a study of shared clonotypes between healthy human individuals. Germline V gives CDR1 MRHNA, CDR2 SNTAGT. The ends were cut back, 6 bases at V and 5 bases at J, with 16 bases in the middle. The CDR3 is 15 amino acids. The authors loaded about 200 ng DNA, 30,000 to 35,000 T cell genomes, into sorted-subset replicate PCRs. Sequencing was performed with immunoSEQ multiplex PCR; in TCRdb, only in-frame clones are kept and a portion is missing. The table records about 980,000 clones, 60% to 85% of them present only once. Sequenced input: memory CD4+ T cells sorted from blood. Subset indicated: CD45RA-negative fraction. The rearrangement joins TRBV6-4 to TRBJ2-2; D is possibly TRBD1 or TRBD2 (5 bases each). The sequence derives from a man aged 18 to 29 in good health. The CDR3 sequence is CASSTGAHGTGELFF. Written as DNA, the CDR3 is TGTGCCAGCAGCACCGGGGCGCACGGGACCGGGGAGCTGTTTTTT.